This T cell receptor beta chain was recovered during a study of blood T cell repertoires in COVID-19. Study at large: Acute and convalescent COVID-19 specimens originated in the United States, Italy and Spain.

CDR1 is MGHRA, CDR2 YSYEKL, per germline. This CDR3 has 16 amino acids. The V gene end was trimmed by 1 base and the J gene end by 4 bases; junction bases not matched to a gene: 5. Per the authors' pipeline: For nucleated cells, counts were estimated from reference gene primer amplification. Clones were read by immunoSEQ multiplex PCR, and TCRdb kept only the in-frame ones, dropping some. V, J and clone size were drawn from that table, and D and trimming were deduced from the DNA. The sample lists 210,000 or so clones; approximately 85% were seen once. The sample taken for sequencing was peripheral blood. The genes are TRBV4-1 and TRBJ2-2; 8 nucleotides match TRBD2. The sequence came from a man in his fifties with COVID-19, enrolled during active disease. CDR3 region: CASSQVRGGSTGELFF. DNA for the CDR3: TGCGCCAGCAGCCAAGTCCGGGGGGGAAGCACCGGGGAGCTGTTTTTT.